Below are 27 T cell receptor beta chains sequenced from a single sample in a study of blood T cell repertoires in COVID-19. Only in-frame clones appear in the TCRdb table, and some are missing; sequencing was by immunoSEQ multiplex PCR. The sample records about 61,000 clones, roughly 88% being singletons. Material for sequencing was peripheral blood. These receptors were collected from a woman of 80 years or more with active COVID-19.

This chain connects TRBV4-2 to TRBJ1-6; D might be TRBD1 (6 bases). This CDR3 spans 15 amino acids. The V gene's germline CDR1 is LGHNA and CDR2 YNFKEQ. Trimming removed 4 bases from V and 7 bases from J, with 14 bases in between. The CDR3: CASSLSDDRNSPLHF. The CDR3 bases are TGTGCCAGCAGCCTTTCGGATGACAGGAATTCACCCCTCCACTTT.

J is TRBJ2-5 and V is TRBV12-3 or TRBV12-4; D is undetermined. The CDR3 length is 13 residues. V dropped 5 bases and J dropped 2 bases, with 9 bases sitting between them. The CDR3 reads CASSRSRQETQYF. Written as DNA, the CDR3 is TGTGCCAGCAGTCGTAGTCGACAAGAGACCCAGTACTTC.

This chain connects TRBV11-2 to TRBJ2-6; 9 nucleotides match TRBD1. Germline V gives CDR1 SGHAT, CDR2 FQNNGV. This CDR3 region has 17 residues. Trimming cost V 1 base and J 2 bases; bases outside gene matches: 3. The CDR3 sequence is CASSLGTGDAGANVLTF. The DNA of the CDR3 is TGTGCCAGCAGCTTAGGGACAGGGGACGCTGGGGCCAACGTCCTGACTTTC.

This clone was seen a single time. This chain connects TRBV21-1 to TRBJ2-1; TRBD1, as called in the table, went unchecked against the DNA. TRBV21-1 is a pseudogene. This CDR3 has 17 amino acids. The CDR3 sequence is CASSSTQGFNYYNEQFF. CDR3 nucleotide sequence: TGTGCCAGCAGCTCTACCCAGGGCTTCAATTACTACAATGAGCAGTTCTTC.

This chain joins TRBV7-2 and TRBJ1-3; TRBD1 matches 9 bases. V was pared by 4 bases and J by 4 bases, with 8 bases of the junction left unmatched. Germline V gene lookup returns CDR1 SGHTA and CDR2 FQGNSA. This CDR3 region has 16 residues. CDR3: CASSSANRGQGNTIYF. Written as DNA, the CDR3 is TGTGCCAGCAGCTCGGCTAACAGGGGGCAAGGAAACACCATATATTTT.

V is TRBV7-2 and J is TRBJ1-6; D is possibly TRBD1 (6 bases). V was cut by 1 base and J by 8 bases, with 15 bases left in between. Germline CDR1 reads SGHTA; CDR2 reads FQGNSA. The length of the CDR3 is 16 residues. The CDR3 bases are TGTGCCAGCAGCTTAGATCCGACAGGCCGCTATTCACCCCTCCACTTT. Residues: CASSLDPTGRYSPLHF.

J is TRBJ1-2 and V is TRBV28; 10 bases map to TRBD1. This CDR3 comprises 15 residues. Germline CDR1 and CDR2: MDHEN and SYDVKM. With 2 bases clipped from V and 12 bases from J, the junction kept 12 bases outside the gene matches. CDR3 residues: CASSLPTWRQGADTF. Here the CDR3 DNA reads TGTGCCAGCAGTTTACCCACGTGGCGACAGGGGGCAGACACCTTC.

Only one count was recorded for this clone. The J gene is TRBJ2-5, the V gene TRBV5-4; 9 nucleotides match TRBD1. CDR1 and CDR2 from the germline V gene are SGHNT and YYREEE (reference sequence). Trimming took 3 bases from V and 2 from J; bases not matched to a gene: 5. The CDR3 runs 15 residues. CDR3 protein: CASSSTGGWQETQYF. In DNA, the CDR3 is TGTGCCAGCAGCTCTACAGGGGGCTGGCAAGAGACCCAGTACTTC.

The CDR3 loop is CACCLGGGGTDTQYF. DNA for the CDR3: TGTGCCTGCTGCTTAGGGGGGGGCGGGACAGATACGCAGTATTTT. The chain uses TRBV7-8 and TRBJ2-3; a weak D match, TRBD2 (7 bases). Germline CDR1 reads SGHVS; CDR2 reads FQNEAQ. The CDR3 has 15 residues. The ends were cut back, 11 bases at V and 3 bases at J, with 21 bases in the middle.

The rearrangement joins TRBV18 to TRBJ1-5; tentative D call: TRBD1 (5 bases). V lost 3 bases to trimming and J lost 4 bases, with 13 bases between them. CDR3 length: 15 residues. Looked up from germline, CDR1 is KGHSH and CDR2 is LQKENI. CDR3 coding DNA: TGTGCCAGCTCACCCGACAGACTCTTAAATCAGCCCCAGCATTTT. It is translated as CASSPDRLLNQPQHF. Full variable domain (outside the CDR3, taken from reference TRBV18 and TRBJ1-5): NAGVMQNPRHLVRRRGQEARLRCSPMKGHSHVYWYRQLPEEGLKFMVYLQKENIIDESGMPKERFSAEFPKEGPSILRIQQVVRGDSAAYFCASSPDRLLNQPQHFGDGTRLSIL.

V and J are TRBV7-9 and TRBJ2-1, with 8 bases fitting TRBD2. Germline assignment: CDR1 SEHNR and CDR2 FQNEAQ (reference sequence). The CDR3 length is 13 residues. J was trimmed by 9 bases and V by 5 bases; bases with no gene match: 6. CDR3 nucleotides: TGTGCCAGCAGCGTCGCGGGGGGCAGTGAGCAGTTCTTC. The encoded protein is CASSVAGGSEQFF.

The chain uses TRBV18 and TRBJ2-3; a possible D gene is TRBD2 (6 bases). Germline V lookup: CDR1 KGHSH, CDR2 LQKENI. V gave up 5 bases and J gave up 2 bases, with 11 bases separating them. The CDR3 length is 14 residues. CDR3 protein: CASSSAGFTDTQYF. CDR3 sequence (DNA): TGTGCCAGCTCATCGGCGGGGTTCACAGATACGCAGTATTTT.

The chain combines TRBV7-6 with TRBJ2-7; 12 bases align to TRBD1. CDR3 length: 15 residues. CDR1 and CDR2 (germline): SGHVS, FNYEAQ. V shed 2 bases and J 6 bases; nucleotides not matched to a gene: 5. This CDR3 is CASSLTGQGAGEQYF. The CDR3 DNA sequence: TGTGCCAGCAGCTTAACGGGACAGGGGGCTGGCGAGCAGTACTTC.

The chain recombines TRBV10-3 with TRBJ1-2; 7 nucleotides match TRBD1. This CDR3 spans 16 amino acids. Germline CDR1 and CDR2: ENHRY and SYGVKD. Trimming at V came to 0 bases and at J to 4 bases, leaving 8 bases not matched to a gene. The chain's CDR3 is CAISESGRGLSYGYTF. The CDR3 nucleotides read TGTGCCATCAGTGAGTCGGGCAGGGGGTTATCCTATGGCTACACCTTC.

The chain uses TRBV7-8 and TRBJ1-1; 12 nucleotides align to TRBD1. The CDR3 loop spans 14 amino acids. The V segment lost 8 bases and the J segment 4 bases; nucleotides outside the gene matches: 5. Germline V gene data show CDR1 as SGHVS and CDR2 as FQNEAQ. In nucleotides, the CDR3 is TGTGCCAGCGGGACAGGGGGCTCGGTCACTGAAGCTTTCTTT. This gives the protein CASGTGGSVTEAFF.

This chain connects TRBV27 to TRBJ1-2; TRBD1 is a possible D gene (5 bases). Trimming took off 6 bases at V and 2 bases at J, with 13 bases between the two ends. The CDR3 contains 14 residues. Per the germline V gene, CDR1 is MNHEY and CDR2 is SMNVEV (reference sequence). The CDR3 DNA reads TGTGCCAGCAGACCCCTAGGGGAAAACTATGGCTACACCTTC. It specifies CASRPLGENYGYTF.

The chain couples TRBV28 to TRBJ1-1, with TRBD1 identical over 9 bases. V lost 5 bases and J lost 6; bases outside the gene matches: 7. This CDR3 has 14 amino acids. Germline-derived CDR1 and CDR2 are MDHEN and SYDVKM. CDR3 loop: CASSRGQGPAEAFF. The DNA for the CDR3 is TGTGCCAGCAGTCGTGGACAGGGGCCCGCTGAAGCTTTCTTT.

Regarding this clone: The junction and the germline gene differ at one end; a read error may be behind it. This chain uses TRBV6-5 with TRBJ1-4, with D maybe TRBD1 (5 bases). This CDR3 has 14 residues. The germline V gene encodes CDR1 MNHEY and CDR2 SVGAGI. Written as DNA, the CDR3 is TGTGCCAGCAGTTTGGGGGGTTTTAATGAAAGACTGTTTTTT. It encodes CASSLGGFNERLFF.

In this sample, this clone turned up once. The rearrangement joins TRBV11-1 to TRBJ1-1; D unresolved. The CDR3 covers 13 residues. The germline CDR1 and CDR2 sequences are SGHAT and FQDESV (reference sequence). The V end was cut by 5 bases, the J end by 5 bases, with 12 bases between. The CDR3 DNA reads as TGTGCCAGCAGCACCCAAGGAGGGACTGAAGCTTTCTTT. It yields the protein CASSTQGGTEAFF.

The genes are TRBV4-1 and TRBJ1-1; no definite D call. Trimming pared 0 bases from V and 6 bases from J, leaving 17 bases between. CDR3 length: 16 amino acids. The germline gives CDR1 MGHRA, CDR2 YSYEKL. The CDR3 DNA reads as TGCGCCAGCAGCCAAGAGCTGGTCGCGGGGAGAGCTGAAGCTTTCTTT. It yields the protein CASSQELVAGRAEAFF.

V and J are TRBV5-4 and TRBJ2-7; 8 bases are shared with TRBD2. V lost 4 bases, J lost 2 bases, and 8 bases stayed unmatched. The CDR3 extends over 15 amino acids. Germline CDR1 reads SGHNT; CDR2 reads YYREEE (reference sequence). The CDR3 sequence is CASSVSGGQTYEQYF. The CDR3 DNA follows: TGTGCCAGCAGCGTGAGCGGGGGTCAGACCTACGAGCAGTACTTC.

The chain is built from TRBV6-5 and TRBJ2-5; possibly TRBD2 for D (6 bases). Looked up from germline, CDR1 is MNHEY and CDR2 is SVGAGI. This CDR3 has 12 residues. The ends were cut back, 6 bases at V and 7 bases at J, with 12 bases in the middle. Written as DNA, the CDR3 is TGTGCCAGCAGCTTCACCGGGGGGACCCAGTACTTC. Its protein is CASSFTGGTQYF.

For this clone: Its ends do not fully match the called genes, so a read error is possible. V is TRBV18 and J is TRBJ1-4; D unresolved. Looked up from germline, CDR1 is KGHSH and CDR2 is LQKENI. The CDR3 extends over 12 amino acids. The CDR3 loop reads CATSRSNEKLFF. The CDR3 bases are TGTGCCACCTCACGTAGTAATGAAAAACTGTTTTTT. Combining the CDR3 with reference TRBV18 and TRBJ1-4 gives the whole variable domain NAGVMQNPRHLVRRRGQEARLRCSPMKGHSHVYWYRQLPEEGLKFMVYLQKENIIDESGMPKERFSAEFPKEGPSILRIQQVVRGDSAAYFCATSRSNEKLFFGSGTQLSVL.

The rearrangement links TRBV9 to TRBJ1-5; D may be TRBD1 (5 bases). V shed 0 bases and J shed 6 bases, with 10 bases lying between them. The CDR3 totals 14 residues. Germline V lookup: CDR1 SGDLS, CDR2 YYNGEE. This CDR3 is CASSVGAGLQPQHF. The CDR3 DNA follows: TGTGCCAGCAGCGTAGGGGCAGGGCTTCAGCCCCAGCATTTT.

CDR3 coding DNA: TGTGCCAGCTCACCAACTGGGACAGGGGATTCTGAAGCTTTCTTT. The encoded protein is CASSPTGTGDSEAFF. The J gene is TRBJ1-1, the V gene TRBV18; 10 bases line up with TRBD1. Germline CDR1 KGHSH, CDR2 LQKENI. V was clipped by 2 bases and J by 6 bases; unmatched bases: 6. The CDR3 totals 15 residues. Full variable domain (outside the CDR3, taken from reference TRBV18 and TRBJ1-1): NAGVMQNPRHLVRRRGQEARLRCSPMKGHSHVYWYRQLPEEGLKFMVYLQKENIIDESGMPKERFSAEFPKEGPSILRIQQVVRGDSAAYFCASSPTGTGDSEAFFGQGTRLTVV.

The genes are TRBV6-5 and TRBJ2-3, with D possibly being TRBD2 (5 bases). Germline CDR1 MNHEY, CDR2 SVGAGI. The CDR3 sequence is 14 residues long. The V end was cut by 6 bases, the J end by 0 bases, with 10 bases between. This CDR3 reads CASSARTSTDTQYF. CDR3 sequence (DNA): TGTGCCAGCAGCGCTCGGACTAGCACAGATACGCAGTATTTT.

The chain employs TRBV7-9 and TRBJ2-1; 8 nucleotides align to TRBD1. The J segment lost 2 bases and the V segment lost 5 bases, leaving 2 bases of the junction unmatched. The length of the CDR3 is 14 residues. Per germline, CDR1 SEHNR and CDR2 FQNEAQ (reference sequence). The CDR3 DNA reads TGTGCCAGCAGCGCGACAGGGGCCTACAATGAGCAGTTCTTC. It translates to CASSATGAYNEQFF.